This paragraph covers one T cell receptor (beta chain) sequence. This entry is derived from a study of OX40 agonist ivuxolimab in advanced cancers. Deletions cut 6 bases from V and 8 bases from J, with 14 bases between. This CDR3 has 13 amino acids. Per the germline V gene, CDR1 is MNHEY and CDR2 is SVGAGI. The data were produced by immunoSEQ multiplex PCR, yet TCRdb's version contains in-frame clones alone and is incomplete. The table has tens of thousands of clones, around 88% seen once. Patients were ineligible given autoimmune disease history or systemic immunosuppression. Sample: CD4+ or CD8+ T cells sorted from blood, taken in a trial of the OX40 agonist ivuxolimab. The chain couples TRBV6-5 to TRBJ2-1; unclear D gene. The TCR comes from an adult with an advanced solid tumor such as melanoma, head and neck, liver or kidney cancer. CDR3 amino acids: CASSFLTGDEQFF. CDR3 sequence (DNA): TGTGCCAGCAGCTTCTTGACTGGGGATGAGCAGTTCTTC.